The 19 T cell receptor beta chains presented below share a single source sample, sequenced in a study of T-cell memory formation after mild COVID-19. TCRdb fed the 5' RACE reads into MiXCR, producing one record per CDR3 protein. This table has 110,000 or so distinct CDR3 sequences, 22% appearing once. The sample taken for sequencing was PBMCs or a T cell subset sorted from them (not recorded which). The receptors were gathered from a man aged 18 to 35 who had mild COVID-19 (a few samples of this study predate the infection). Cell type and time point are not known.

This clonotype was recorded many times. The chain is built from TRBV5-4 and TRBJ2-5; D remains unclear. The V end was cut by 7 bases, the J end by 5 bases, with 15 bases between. Germline assignment: CDR1 SGHNT and CDR2 YYREEE (reference sequence). CDR3 length: 13 amino acids. CDR3 protein: CASARPPEETQYF. CDR3 bases: TGTGCCAGCGCGAGGCCCCCCGAGGAGACCCAGTACTTC. Combining the CDR3 with reference TRBV5-4 and TRBJ2-5 gives the whole variable domain ETGVTQSPTHLIKTRGQQVTLRCSSQSGHNTVSWYQQALGQGPQFIFQYYREEENGRGNFPPRFSGLQFPNYSSELNVNALELDDSALYLCASARPPEETQYFGPGTRLLVL.

The V and J genes are TRBV4-1 and TRBJ1-2, with unresolved D. This CDR3 contains 15 residues. Germline CDR1 reads MGHRA; CDR2 reads YSYEKL. The V and J ends lost 0 bases and 5 bases respectively, with 13 bases between them. CDR3 nucleotides: TGCGCCAGCAGCCAAGATTCCCAGATGGGATATGGCTACACCTTC. Translated, it gives CASSQDSQMGYGYTF.

The chain links TRBV5-6 to TRBJ1-1; D uncertain. V lost 0 bases and J lost 4, with 4 bases in between. This CDR3 comprises 12 residues. CDR1 and CDR2 (germline): SGHDT, YYEEEE. The CDR3 DNA follows: TGTGCCAGCAGCTTGGAGGCCACTGAAGCTTTCTTT. Translation gives CASSLEATEAFF.

There are a few counts of this clonotype. The V call is TRBV4-2, the J call TRBJ2-7, with D uncertain. This CDR3 has 16 amino acids. Trimming pared 1 base from V and 3 bases from J, leaving 16 bases between. Germline CDR1 and CDR2: LGHNA and YNFKEQ. CDR3 sequence reads: CASSQVQRSSYYEQYF. The CDR3 bases are TGTGCCAGCAGCCAAGTCCAAAGGTCTTCCTACTACGAGCAGTACTTC.

A few counts support this clonotype. The gene calls are TRBV6-6 and TRBJ2-6; unclear D gene. Germline values: CDR1 MNHNY, CDR2 SVGAGI (reference sequence). The CDR3 contains 16 residues. The V gene lost 6 bases and the J gene lost 0 bases, with 12 bases spanning the gap. The CDR3 is CASSRRNRSGANVLTF. The DNA for the CDR3 is TGTGCCAGCAGCCGAAGGAACCGCTCTGGGGCCAACGTCCTGACTTTC.

This clonotype was detected only a few times. V is TRBV4-1 and J is TRBJ2-1; 9 nucleotides line up with TRBD2. Germline trimming cut 0 bases from V and 1 base from J; bases unmatched to any gene: 4. Germline values: CDR1 MGHRA, CDR2 YSYEKL. This CDR3 is 17 amino acids long. The CDR3 sequence is CASSQDLLAGSYNEQFF. Written as DNA, the CDR3 is TGCGCCAGCAGCCAAGATCTCCTAGCGGGGTCCTACAATGAGCAGTTCTTC.

This clonotype was counted between two and nine times. The V gene is TRBV11-2, the J gene TRBJ2-1, with 10 bases that match TRBD2. The V gene's germline CDR1 is SGHAT and CDR2 FQNNGV. CDR3 length: 15 amino acids. The junction had 3 bases not matched to a gene; V was cut back by 1 base and J by 6 bases. The CDR3 nucleotides read TGTGCCAGCAGCTTAGCAGCGGGGGGGCGCAATGAGCAGTTCTTC. Its translation is CASSLAAGGRNEQFF. Filled out from reference TRBV11-2 and TRBJ2-1, the complete variable domain reads EAGVAQSPRYKIIEKRQSVAFWCNPISGHATLYWYQQILGQGPKLLIQFQNNGVVDDSQLPKDRFSAERLKGVDSTLKIQPAKLEDSAVYLCASSLAAGGRNEQFFGPGTRLTVL.

This sequence joins TRBV14 and TRBJ1-1; D possibly corresponds to TRBD1 (5 bases). Looked up from germline, CDR1 is SGHDN and CDR2 is FVKESK. The CDR3 length is 13 residues. V was clipped by 3 bases and J by 4 bases, with 9 bases between them. The CDR3 reads CASSQGRATEAFF. CDR3 nucleotides: TGTGCCAGCAGCCAGGGACGGGCCACTGAAGCTTTCTTT.

This chain uses TRBV4-1 with TRBJ2-7, with TRBD2 as a possible D gene (5 bases). The CDR3 sequence is 14 residues long. The V gene lost 1 base and the J gene lost 3 bases, with 10 bases spanning the gap. CDR1 is MGHRA and CDR2 is YSYEKL in the germline V gene. CDR3 protein: CASSQGWELYEQYF. The CDR3 coding sequence is TGCGCCAGCAGCCAAGGATGGGAGCTCTACGAGCAGTACTTC.

This clonotype was seen a handful of times. The V and J genes are TRBV28 and TRBJ2-3; D uncertain. The CDR3 totals 12 residues. Deletions cut 6 bases from V and 5 bases from J, with 9 bases between. Per germline, CDR1 MDHEN and CDR2 SYDVKM. CDR3 amino acids: CASRVRGDTQYF. In nucleotides, the CDR3 is TGTGCCAGCAGGGTCAGAGGAGATACGCAGTATTTT.

The chain is built from TRBV6-5 and TRBJ1-1; 10 bases align to TRBD1. Germline V gives CDR1 MNHEY, CDR2 SVGAGI. The CDR3 consists of 14 residues. The V gene end was trimmed by 6 bases and the J gene end by 4 bases; junction bases not matched to a gene: 5. This chain's CDR3 is CASRLGQGSTEAFF. CDR3 in DNA: TGTGCCAGCAGGTTGGGACAGGGGAGCACTGAAGCTTTCTTT.

V and J are TRBV7-3 and TRBJ1-1; TRBD1 matches at 10 bases. With V trimmed by 4 bases and J by 3 bases, 5 bases remained unmatched. The CDR3 has 15 amino acids. CDR1 SGHTA and CDR2 FQGTGA come from the germline V gene. CDR3 sequence: CASSSGTGEYTEAFF. The CDR3 DNA reads as TGTGCCAGCAGCTCGGGGACAGGGGAATACACTGAAGCTTTCTTT.

This clonotype was seen more than once but under ten times. The rearrangement joins TRBV30 to TRBJ2-6; either TRBD1 or TRBD2 may supply D (5 bases each). The length of the CDR3 is 14 residues. V gave up 1 base and J gave up 4 bases, with 8 bases separating them. From germline, CDR1 is GTSNPN and CDR2 SVGIG (reference sequence). This chain's CDR3 is CAWSGGTGANVLTF. The DNA for the CDR3 is TGTGCCTGGAGTGGAGGGACGGGGGCCAACGTCCTGACTTTC.

There are a few counts of this clonotype. The chain is built from TRBV7-9 and TRBJ1-5; TRBD1 agrees at 8 bases. V shed 5 bases, J shed 5 bases, and the junction held 5 bases outside the gene matches. Germline CDR1 is SEHNR and CDR2 is FQNEAQ (reference sequence). The CDR3 is 14 amino acids. CDR3 residues: CASSPLTGDQPQHF. CDR3 coding DNA: TGTGCCAGCAGCCCCCTGACAGGGGATCAGCCCCAGCATTTT.

This chain links TRBV7-9 with TRBJ2-1; D perhaps matches TRBD2 (6 bases). The CDR3 extends over 17 amino acids. From germline, CDR1 is SEHNR and CDR2 FQNEAQ (reference sequence). Trimming shortened V by 1 base and J by 4 bases, and 17 bases separated the two germline ends. CDR3 protein: CASSLVGPQEGYNEQFF. The CDR3 DNA is TGTGCCAGCAGCTTAGTGGGACCGCAGGAGGGGTACAATGAGCAGTTCTTC. Variable domain in full (rest from reference TRBV7-9 and TRBJ2-1): DTGVSQNPRHKITKRGQNVTFRCDPISEHNRLYWYRQTLGQGPEFLTYFQNEAQLEKSRLLSDRFSAERPKGSFSTLEIQRTEQGDSAMYLCASSLVGPQEGYNEQFFGPGTRLTVL.

The V gene is TRBV7-6, the J gene TRBJ1-5; unclear D gene. CDR1 and CDR2 (germline): SGHVS, FNYEAQ. The CDR3 is made up of 13 amino acids. Between the trimmed V and J ends, which lost 2 bases and 5 bases, there was a span of 7 bases. The CDR3 sequence is CASSLRVYQPQHF. CDR3 nucleotides: TGTGCCAGCAGCTTAAGGGTTTATCAGCCCCAGCATTTT.

The chain links TRBV7-9 to TRBJ1-2; 7 positions agree with TRBD1. This CDR3 is built from 13 residues. The ends lost 11 bases at V and 7 bases at J; junction bases unmatched: 13. CDR1 and CDR2 from the germline V gene are SEHNR and FQNEAQ (reference sequence). The CDR3 coding sequence is TGTGCCTCTCTGGACAGGTTCCACCGTGGCTACACCTTC. It specifies CASLDRFHRGYTF.

This chain links TRBV18 with TRBJ2-2; possibly TRBD1 for D (5 bases). Trimming took 2 bases from V and 0 from J, leaving 16 bases between them. The length of the CDR3 is 18 residues. The germline gives CDR1 KGHSH, CDR2 LQKENI. CDR3 sequence: CASSPTPIGASNTGELFF. CDR3 nucleotides: TGTGCCAGCTCACCAACCCCCATAGGGGCCTCGAACACCGGGGAGCTGTTTTTT.

This clonotype showed up just a few times. This chain links TRBV6-2 or TRBV6-3 with TRBJ2-7, with 9 positions matching TRBD2. Germline trimming cut 2 bases from V and 1 base from J; bases unmatched to any gene: 3. CDR3 length equals 15 residues. CDR1 is MNHEY, CDR2 SVGEGT, per germline. The CDR3 sequence: CASSYSSGGSYEQYV. The DNA of the CDR3 is TGTGCCAGCAGTTACAGTAGCGGGGGATCCTACGAGCAGTACGTC.